This T cell receptor (beta chain) was found in a study of identifying expanded T cells in peripheral blood. Collection occurred without any documented infections or immune events in donors. The CDR3 is 14 amino acids. The germline CDR1 and CDR2 sequences are GTSNPN and SVGIG (reference sequence). The V and J ends lost 7 bases and 4 bases, in that order; junction bases with no gene match: 8. On this clone: Its cognate antigen is unknown.

Data came from immunoSEQ multiplex PCR; TCRdb stores just in-frame clones and leaves some out. The table records 70,000 or so clones, roughly nine tenths of them present only once. Overall study findings and caveats: Differentially abundant clones: 0.95 to 1.5 between replicates, roughly 16 at roughly 13 days, more than 18 at four.

The sequencing sample was made of blood. The rearrangement uses TRBV30 and TRBJ1-5; TRBD1 matches at 9 bases. This receptor was taken from a person aged 18 to 75 in good health. The CDR3, as DNA: TGTGCCTCCTCCACAGGGGGCGGAAATCAGCCCCAGCATTTT. Translation: CASSTGGGNQPQHF.